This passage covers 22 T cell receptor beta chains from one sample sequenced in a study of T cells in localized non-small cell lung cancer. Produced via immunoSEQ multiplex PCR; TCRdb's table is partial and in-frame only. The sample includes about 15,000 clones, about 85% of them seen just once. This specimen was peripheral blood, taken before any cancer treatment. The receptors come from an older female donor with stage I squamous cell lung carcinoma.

The chain's CDR3 is CASSIRFLFLRTDSNQPQHF. The CDR3 nucleotides are TGTGCCAGTAGTATTAGGTTTCTTTTCCTGAGGACAGATAGCAATCAGCCCCAGCATTTT. The V and J genes are TRBV19 and TRBJ1-5; D might be TRBD1 (6 bases). V was shortened by 3 bases and J by 0 bases, with 24 bases between the two germline ends. CDR1 LNHDA and CDR2 SQIVND come from the germline V gene (reference sequence). The CDR3 sequence is 20 residues long.

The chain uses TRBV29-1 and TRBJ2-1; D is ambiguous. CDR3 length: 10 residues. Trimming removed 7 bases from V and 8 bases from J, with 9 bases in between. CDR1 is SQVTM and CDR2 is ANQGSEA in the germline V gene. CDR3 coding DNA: TGCAGCGGTTTCGGCGATGAGCAGTTCTTC. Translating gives CSGFGDEQFF.

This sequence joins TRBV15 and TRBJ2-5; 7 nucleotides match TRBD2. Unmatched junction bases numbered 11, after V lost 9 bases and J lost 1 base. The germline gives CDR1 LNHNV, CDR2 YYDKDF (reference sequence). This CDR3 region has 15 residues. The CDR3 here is CATGQGGESQETQYF. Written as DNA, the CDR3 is TGTGCCACAGGGCAGGGAGGGGAGAGCCAAGAGACCCAGTACTTC.

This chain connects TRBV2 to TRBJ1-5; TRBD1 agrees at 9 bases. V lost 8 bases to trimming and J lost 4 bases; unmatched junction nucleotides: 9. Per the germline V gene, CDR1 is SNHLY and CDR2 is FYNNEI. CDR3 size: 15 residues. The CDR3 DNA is TGTGCCAGCCTCGGAGGGACAGGGCTTAATCAGCCCCAGCATTTT. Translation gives CASLGGTGLNQPQHF.

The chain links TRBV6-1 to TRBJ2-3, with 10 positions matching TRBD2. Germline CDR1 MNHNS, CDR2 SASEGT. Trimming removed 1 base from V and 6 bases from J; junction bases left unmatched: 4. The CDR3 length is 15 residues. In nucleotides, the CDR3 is TGTGCCAGCAGTGAAGGGAGCGGGGGGGCGGATACGCAGTATTTT. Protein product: CASSEGSGGADTQYF.

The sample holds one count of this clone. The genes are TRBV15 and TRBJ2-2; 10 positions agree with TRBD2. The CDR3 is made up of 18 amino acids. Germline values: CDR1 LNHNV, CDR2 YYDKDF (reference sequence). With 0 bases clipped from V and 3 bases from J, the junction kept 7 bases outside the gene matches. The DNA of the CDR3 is TGTGCCACCAGCAGAGATCCATTCGGGACTAGCGACACCGGGGAGCTGTTTTTT. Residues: CATSRDPFGTSDTGELFF.

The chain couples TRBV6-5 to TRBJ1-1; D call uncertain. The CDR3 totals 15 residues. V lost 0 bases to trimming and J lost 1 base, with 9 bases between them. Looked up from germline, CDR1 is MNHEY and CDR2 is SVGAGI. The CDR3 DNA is TGTGCCAGCAGTTACTCGTTACGAACGAACACTGAAGCTTTCTTT. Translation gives CASSYSLRTNTEAFF.

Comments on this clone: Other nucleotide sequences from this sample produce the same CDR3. The CDR3 loop is CAISGGLRSGNTIYF. The CDR3 DNA follows: TGTGCCATCAGTGGTGGGCTCCGCTCTGGAAACACCATATATTTT. The V gene is TRBV10-3, the J gene TRBJ1-3; D uncertain. The CDR3 covers 15 residues. Germline-derived CDR1 and CDR2 are ENHRY and SYGVKD. The V end lost 4 bases, the J end lost 0 bases, and 10 bases lay between the germline ends.

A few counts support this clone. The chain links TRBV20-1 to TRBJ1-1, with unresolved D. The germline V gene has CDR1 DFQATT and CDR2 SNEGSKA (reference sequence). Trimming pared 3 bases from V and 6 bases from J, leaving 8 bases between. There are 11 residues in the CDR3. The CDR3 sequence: CSASWQSEAFF. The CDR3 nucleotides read TGCAGTGCTAGTTGGCAGTCTGAAGCTTTCTTT.

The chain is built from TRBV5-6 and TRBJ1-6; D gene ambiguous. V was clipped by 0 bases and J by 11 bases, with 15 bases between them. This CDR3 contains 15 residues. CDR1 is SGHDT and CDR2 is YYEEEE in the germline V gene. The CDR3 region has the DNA TGTGCCAGCAGCTTGGGCAGGCTGATAATGGCACCCCTCCACTTT. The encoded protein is CASSLGRLIMAPLHF.

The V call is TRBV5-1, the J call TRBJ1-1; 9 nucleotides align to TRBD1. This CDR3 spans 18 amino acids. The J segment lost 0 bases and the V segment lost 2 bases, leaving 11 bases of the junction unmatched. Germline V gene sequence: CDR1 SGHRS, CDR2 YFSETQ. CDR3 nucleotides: TGCGCCAGCAGCTTACCGGGGACAGGGATTTCGATGAACACTGAAGCTTTCTTT. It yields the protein CASSLPGTGISMNTEAFF.

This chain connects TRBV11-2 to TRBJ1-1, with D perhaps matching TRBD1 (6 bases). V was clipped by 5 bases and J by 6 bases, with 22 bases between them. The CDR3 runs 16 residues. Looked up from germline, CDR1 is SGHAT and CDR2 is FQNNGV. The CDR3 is CASSRQRGQGSAEAFF. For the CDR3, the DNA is TGTGCCAGCAGCCGGCAGCGGGGGCAGGGGAGTGCTGAAGCTTTCTTT.

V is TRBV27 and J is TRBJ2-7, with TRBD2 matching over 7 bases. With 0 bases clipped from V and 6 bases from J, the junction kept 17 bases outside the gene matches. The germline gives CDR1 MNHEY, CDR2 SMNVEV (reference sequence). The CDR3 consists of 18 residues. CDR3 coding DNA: TGTGCCAGCAGTTTATCCTCCCTCCCGGGGGGTCCTCCGTCCGAGCAGTACTTC. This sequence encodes CASSLSSLPGGPPSEQYF.

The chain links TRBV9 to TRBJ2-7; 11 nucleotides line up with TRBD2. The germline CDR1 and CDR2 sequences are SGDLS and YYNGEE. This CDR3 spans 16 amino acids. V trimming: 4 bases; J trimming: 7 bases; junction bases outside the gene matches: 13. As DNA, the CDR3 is TGTGCCAGCAGCCCCGGGACTAGCGGTTCTAGAAATGAGCAGTACTTC. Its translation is CASSPGTSGSRNEQYF.

CDR3 sequence: CASSKSPVHEGDSYEQYF. DNA for the CDR3: TGCGCCAGCAGCAAAAGCCCCGTCCATGAGGGGGACTCCTACGAGCAGTACTTC. The V call is TRBV4-1, the J call TRBJ2-7; a possible D gene is TRBD1 (6 bases). Trimming removed 5 bases from V and 0 bases from J, with 23 bases in between. The germline gives CDR1 MGHRA, CDR2 YSYEKL. This CDR3 has 18 residues.

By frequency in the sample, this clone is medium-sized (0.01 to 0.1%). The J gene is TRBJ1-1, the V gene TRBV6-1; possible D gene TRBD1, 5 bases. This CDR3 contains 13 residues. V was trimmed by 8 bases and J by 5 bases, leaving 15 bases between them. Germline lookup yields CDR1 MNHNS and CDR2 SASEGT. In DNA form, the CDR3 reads TGTGCCAGCGGGGCAGGTCCTTTAACTGAAGCTTTCTTT. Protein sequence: CASGAGPLTEAFF.

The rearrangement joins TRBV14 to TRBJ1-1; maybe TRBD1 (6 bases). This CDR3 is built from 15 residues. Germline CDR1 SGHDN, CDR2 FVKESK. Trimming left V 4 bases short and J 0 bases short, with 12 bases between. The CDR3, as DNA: TGTGCCAGCAGCCGACCGGGACACCTGAACACTGAAGCTTTCTTT. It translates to CASSRPGHLNTEAFF.

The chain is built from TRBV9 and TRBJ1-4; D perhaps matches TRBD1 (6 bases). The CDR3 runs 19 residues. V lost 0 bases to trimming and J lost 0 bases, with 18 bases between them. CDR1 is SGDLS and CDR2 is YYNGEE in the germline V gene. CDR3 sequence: CASSVAPGGRGTTNEKLFF. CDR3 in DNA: TGTGCCAGCAGCGTAGCCCCTGGGGGCCGGGGAACAACTAATGAAAAACTGTTTTTT.

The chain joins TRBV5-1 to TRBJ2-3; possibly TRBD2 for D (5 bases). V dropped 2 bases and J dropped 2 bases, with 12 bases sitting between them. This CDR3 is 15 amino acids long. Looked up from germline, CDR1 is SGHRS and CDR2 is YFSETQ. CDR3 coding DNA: TGCGCCAGCAGCTTATTTGGACGGGACACAGATACGCAGTATTTT. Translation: CASSLFGRDTDTQYF.

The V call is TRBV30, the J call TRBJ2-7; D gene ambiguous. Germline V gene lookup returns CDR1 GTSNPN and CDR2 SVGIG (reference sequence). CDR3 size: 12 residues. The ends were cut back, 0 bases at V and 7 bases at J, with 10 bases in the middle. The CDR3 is CAWSVSRAEQYF. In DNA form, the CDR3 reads TGTGCCTGGAGTGTAAGCCGAGCTGAGCAGTACTTC.

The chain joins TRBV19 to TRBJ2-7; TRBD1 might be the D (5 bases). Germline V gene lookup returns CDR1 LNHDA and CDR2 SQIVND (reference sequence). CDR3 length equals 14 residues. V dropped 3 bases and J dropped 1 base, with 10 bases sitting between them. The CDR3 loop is CASSIDSNSYEQYF. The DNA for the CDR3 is TGTGCCAGTAGTATTGACAGCAATTCCTACGAGCAGTACTTC. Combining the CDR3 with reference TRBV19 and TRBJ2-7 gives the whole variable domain DGGITQSPKYLFRKEGQNVTLSCEQNLNHDAMYWYRQDPGQGLRLIYYSQIVNDFQKGDIAEGYSVSREKKESFPLTVTSAQKNPTAFYLCASSIDSNSYEQYFGPGTRLTVT.

CDR3 nucleotide sequence: TGTGCCAGCAGTTACACACAGGGGGCCTACGAGCAGTACTTC. This codes for CASSYTQGAYEQYF. The chain couples TRBV28 to TRBJ2-7; the match to TRBD1 covers 8 bases. J lost 2 bases, V lost 4 bases, and 4 bases had no gene match. Germline CDR1 and CDR2: MDHEN and SYDVKM. This CDR3 comprises 14 residues.